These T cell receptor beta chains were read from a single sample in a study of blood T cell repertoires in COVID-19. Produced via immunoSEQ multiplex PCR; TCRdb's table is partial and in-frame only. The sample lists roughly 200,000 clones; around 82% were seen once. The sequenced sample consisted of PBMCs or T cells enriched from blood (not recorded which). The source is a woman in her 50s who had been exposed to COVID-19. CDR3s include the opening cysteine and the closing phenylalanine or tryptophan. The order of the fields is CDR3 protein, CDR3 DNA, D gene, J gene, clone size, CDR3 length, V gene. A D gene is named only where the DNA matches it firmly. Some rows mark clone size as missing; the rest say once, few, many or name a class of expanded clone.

CAERGGNYGYTF	TGCGCAGAACGGGGAGGGAACTATGGCTACACCTTC	NA	TRBJ1-2	NA	12	TRBV29-1
CASSHSLVGETQYF	TGTGCCAGCAGCCACTCGCTCGTCGGAGAGACCCAGTACTTC	NA	TRBJ2-5	NA	14	TRBV2
CASSPGTGHEQYF	TGTGCCAGCAGCCCCGGGACAGGGCACGAGCAGTACTTC	TRBD1	TRBJ2-7	NA	13	TRBV7-6
CASSRLRQGSYHATYEQYF	TGTGCCAGCAGCCGCCTTCGACAGGGTAGCTATCATGCGACCTACGAGCAGTACTTC	TRBD1	TRBJ2-7	NA	19	TRBV7-6
CASSMGGSGANVLTF	TGTGCCAGTAGTATGGGGGGATCTGGGGCCAACGTCCTGACTTTC	NA	TRBJ2-6	few	15	TRBV19
CASSLEVNTEAFF	TGTGCCAGCAGTTTAGAAGTGAACACTGAAGCTTTCTTT	NA	TRBJ1-1	once	13	TRBV6-4
CASSQEGRNSYEQYF	TGTGCCAGCAGCCAAGAAGGCAGGAACTCCTACGAGCAGTACTTC	NA	TRBJ2-7	NA	15	TRBV14
CASSIDLGKGRPQHF	TGTGCCAGTAGTATAGATCTGGGAAAGGGGCGGCCCCAGCATTTT	NA	TRBJ1-5	once	15	TRBV19
CASSPPGRAPTSTDTQYF	TGTGCCAGCAGCCCCCCAGGCAGGGCCCCGACGTCGACAGATACGCAGTATTTT	NA	TRBJ2-3	NA	18	TRBV11-2
CARRRARGDEQYF	TGTGCCAGAAGGCGGGCCAGGGGGGACGAGCAGTACTTC	NA	TRBJ2-7	NA	13	TRBV7-5
CASSIQSSTNEKLFF	TGCGCCAGCAGCATACAGAGCTCAACTAATGAAAAACTGTTTTTT	NA	TRBJ1-4	once	15	TRBV5-1
CASSARDRGMEAFF	TGTGCCAGCAGTGCCCGGGACAGGGGAATGGAAGCTTTCTTT	TRBD1	TRBJ1-1	NA	14	TRBV25-1
CSVHSGLGNEQFF	TGCAGCGTCCATAGCGGATTGGGCAATGAGCAGTTCTTC	NA	TRBJ2-1	NA	13	TRBV29-1
CASSQTSGGAWTDTQYF	TGCGCCAGCAGCCAGACTAGCGGGGGGGCGTGGACAGATACGCAGTATTTT	TRBD2	TRBJ2-3	NA	17	TRBV5-1
CASSFTPGNTIYF	TGTGCCAGCAGTTTTACACCTGGTAACACCATATATTTT	NA	TRBJ1-3	NA	13	TRBV27
CASSLGPGGEETQYF	TGTGCCAGCAGCTTAGGACCAGGGGGCGAAGAGACCCAGTACTTC	TRBD1	TRBJ2-5	NA	15	TRBV7-9
CASSESPGQGAAFF	TGCGCCAGCAGTGAGTCGCCCGGACAGGGGGCCGCTTTCTTT	TRBD1	TRBJ1-1	NA	14	TRBV10-2
CASSPGTGANSPLHF	TGTGCCAGCTCACCCGGGACAGGGGCTAATTCACCCCTCCACTTT	TRBD1	TRBJ1-6	NA	15	TRBV18
CASSPLHYSGGKNIQYF	TGTGCCAGCAGTCCTCTTCACTATAGCGGGGGCAAAAACATTCAGTACTTC	TRBD2	TRBJ2-4	NA	17	TRBV6-4
CASSYGTGVDTGELFF	TGCGCCAGCAGCTACGGGACAGGGGTTGACACCGGGGAGCTGTTTTTT	TRBD1	TRBJ2-2	NA	16	TRBV5-1
CASSYSEHYGYTF	TGTGCCAGCAGTTACTCGGAGCACTATGGCTACACCTTC	NA	TRBJ1-2	NA	13	TRBV6-6
CASTDDRGGTEAFF	TGTGCCAGTACCGACGACAGGGGGGGCACTGAAGCTTTCTTT	TRBD1	TRBJ1-1	NA	14	TRBV19
CSVYSATGELFF	TGCAGCGTTTACAGTGCCACCGGGGAGCTGTTTTTT	NA	TRBJ2-2	NA	12	TRBV29-1
CASKGAGDYGYTF	TGTGCCAGCAAAGGAGCCGGGGACTATGGCTACACCTTC	NA	TRBJ1-2	NA	13	TRBV6-5
CASSPDQYKTGANYGYTF	TGTGCCAGCTCACCCGACCAGTACAAGACAGGCGCTAACTATGGCTACACCTTC	NA	TRBJ1-2	NA	18	TRBV18
CASSFKVAKDGYTF	TGTGCCAGCAGCTTTAAAGTAGCCAAAGATGGCTACACCTTC	NA	TRBJ1-2	NA	14	TRBV7-7
CASNGGQGAIVGYTF	TGTGCCAGCAACGGAGGGCAGGGGGCGATCGTTGGCTACACCTTC	TRBD1	TRBJ1-2	NA	15	TRBV9
CASSPSMRTEAFF	TGTGCCAGCAGCCCGAGTATGAGGACTGAAGCTTTCTTT	NA	TRBJ1-1	NA	13	TRBV7-9
CASSTRQTDTQYF	TGTGCCAGCTCAACAAGACAGACAGATACGCAGTATTTT	NA	TRBJ2-3	NA	13	TRBV18
CASTLGQGGNTEAFF	TGTGCCAGCACCTTAGGGCAGGGGGGGAACACTGAAGCTTTCTTT	TRBD1	TRBJ1-1	once	15	TRBV11-2
CASSQARGGEQYF	TGCGCCAGCAGCCAAGCAAGGGGCGGCGAGCAGTACTTC	NA	TRBJ2-7	NA	13	TRBV4-3
CASSRGQAKGNTEAFF	TGTGCCAGCAGTCGGGGACAGGCGAAAGGAAACACTGAAGCTTTCTTT	TRBD1	TRBJ1-1	NA	16	TRBV6-2/TRBV6-3
CASSLGGGNEQYF	TGTGCCAGCAGCTTAGGCGGGGGGAACGAGCAGTACTTC	TRBD2	TRBJ2-7	NA	13	TRBV7-2
CASSLGGTKAFF	TGCGCCAGCAGCTTGGGCGGGACCAAAGCTTTCTTT	NA	TRBJ1-1	NA	12	TRBV5-1
CASSYEKKSGEKLFF	TGTGCCAGCAGTTATGAAAAGAAGAGCGGTGAAAAACTGTTTTTT	NA	TRBJ1-4	NA	15	TRBV28
CASSSRTGNQPQHF	TGTGCCAGCAGCTCGAGGACGGGGAATCAGCCCCAGCATTTT	NA	TRBJ1-5	once	14	TRBV5-5
CASSPTGGTTYEQYF	TGTGCCAGCAGCCCAACAGGGGGAACTACCTACGAGCAGTACTTC	TRBD1	TRBJ2-7	NA	15	TRBV7-9